This TCR beta chain derives from a study of T cells after posttransplantation cyclophosphamide. Findings and caveats of the study: Recipient CMV seropositivity and CMV reactivation strongly tracked TRB clonality. Donor-recipient repertoire similarity was low at 1-2 months, rising over year one.

From germline, CDR1 is MNHEY and CDR2 SVGAGI. V was trimmed by 5 bases and J by 7 bases, leaving 14 bases between them. CDR3 length equals 13 residues. This clone has a single count. As yet, its antigen is unknown. Sequencing used immunoSEQ multiplex PCR; TCRdb keeps in-frame clones, though not all of them. The repertoire consists of under 50,000 clones, with roughly 91% occurring once and the leading ten covering about 2.5%. Treatment was busulfan-fludarabine conditioning, a marrow graft, and cyclophosphamide on days +3 and +4. This specimen consisted of PBMCs, obtained 60 to 65 days after allogeneic stem cell transplant with posttransplant cyclophosphamide. The V and J genes are TRBV6-5 and TRBJ1-1; possibly TRBD1 for D (6 bases). This TCR derives from a male patient in his sixties who received an allogeneic stem cell transplant from a related donor and was CMV-positive. Some T cells may be transferred from the graft donor. The CDR3 region has the DNA TGTGCCAGCAGTCCATACGTCAGGGGTGAAGCTTTCTTT. Translation gives CASSPYVRGEAFF.